A selection of T cell receptor beta chains follows, all from one sample in a study of CD8 T cells in ankylosing spondylitis. From the 5' RACE reads, TCRdb called clonotypes with MiXCR, one entry per CDR3 protein. The sample has about 100,000 distinct CDR3 sequences, roughly 9.6% seen once; the top ten hold about 4.6%. Sequencing was performed on blood, either unsorted or a sorted T cell fraction (not recorded which). Receptors were obtained from a male donor with ankylosing spondylitis or in good health (not recorded which). Each CDR3 is given with its conserved first and last residue. A D gene is named only where the DNA matches it firmly. Rows give clone size only sometimes, using once, few, many, or a class for an expanded clone.

cdr3_nt cdr3_aa j_call cdr3_length d_call v_call clone_size
TGCAGTGCTCCCGAGCGGGCCGGGGACACTGAAGCTTTCTTT CSAPERAGDTEAFF TRBJ1-1 14 . TRBV20-1 many
TGCAGTGCTATAACCAGGGGGTTCAATAATTCACCCCTCCACTTT CSAITRGFNNSPLHF TRBJ1-6 15 TRBD1 TRBV20-1 many
TGTGCCAGCAGTCATGCGAGAGGGGCTAGGGAGCAGTTCTTC CASSHARGAREQFF TRBJ2-1 14 . TRBV12-3/TRBV12-4 many
TGTGCCAGCAGCGTTACCGGGACAGAGAAGAATTCACCCCTCCACTTT CASSVTGTEKNSPLHF TRBJ1-6 16 TRBD1 TRBV7-8 many
TGCAGTGCTAGAGGGGGACTGCACCCTTCCTACGAGCAGTACTTC CSARGGLHPSYEQYF TRBJ2-7 15 . TRBV20-1 many
TGCGCCAGCAGCTCCTCCACAGATACGCAGTATTTT CASSSSTDTQYF TRBJ2-3 12 . TRBV5-1 many
TGCGCCAGCAGCTCCGTAACGACAGGGAACTATGGCTACACCTTC CASSSVTTGNYGYTF TRBJ1-2 15 TRBD1 TRBV5-1 many
TGCGCCAGCAGCTTGGAAGCGGGGGGACCAGATACGCAGTATTTT CASSLEAGGPDTQYF TRBJ2-3 15 TRBD2 TRBV5-1 few
TGTGCCAGCAGTGTAGCGGGGGGGCTCACCGGGGAGCTGTTTTTT CASSVAGGLTGELFF TRBJ2-2 15 TRBD2 TRBV25-1 .
TGCGCCAGCAGCTTGAGGGCAGATACGCAGTATTTT CASSLRADTQYF TRBJ2-3 12 . TRBV5-1 many
TGCGCCAGCAGCCAAACCGCAAAGACTAGCGCGGGCACAGATACGCAGTATTTT CASSQTAKTSAGTDTQYF TRBJ2-3 18 TRBD2 TRBV4-1 few
TGTGCCACCAGTGATTCTAGGCGGCAGTACAATGAGCAGTTCTTC CATSDSRRQYNEQFF TRBJ2-1 15 . TRBV24-1 many
TGCGCCAGCAGCCTGCACCGGGACAGTCAAGTACCTAACTATGGCTACACCTTC CASSLHRDSQVPNYGYTF TRBJ1-2 18 TRBD1 TRBV4-1 many
TGTGCCAGCAGCTTTTTGGGCCAGCGGGAGACCCAGTACTTC CASSFLGQRETQYF TRBJ2-5 14 . TRBV7-2 .
TGTGCCAGCAGTTACCTAGCGGGGGGGCCGGAGACCCAGTACTTC CASSYLAGGPETQYF TRBJ2-5 15 TRBD2 TRBV28 many
TGTGCCAGCAGCTCGACAGGGGGCGGCACAGATACGCAGTATTTT CASSSTGGGTDTQYF TRBJ2-3 15 TRBD1 TRBV7-2 many
TGCAGTGCTAGTTTGGGGTTTGGCACAGATACGCAGTATTTT CSASLGFGTDTQYF TRBJ2-3 14 . TRBV20-1 few
TGTGCCAGCAGTTTTGACGGGGTTGACGGGGAGCTGTTTTTT CASSFDGVDGELFF TRBJ2-2 14 . TRBV28 .
TGTGCCAGCAGCCTGGGTACACCCTACGAGCAGTACTTC CASSLGTPYEQYF TRBJ2-7 13 . TRBV11-1 .
TGTGCCAGCAGTCGGGACAGCTATCAGCCCCAGCATTTT CASSRDSYQPQHF TRBJ1-5 13 TRBD1 TRBV6-1 many
TGCAGTGCTCCCTACCAGCGGGGGGGCGGGGAGACCCAGTACTTC CSAPYQRGGGETQYF TRBJ2-5 15 TRBD2 TRBV20-1 many
TGTGCCAGCAGTTTAGGGGGGAGGGGTCAGCCCCAGCATTTT CASSLGGRGQPQHF TRBJ1-5 14 . TRBV28 many
TGCGCCAGCAGCCAAGTTGCGGGACCGAAGACCACAGATACGCAGTATTTT CASSQVAGPKTTDTQYF TRBJ2-3 17 . TRBV4-1 .
TGTGCCGGCAGTTTAAAGTTCCGGGGGAAACAGGACCTAAACACTGAAGCTTTCTTT CAGSLKFRGKQDLNTEAFF TRBJ1-1 19 . TRBV3-1 .